This record covers a single TCR beta chain. The CDR3 runs to 16 residues. V dropped 0 bases and J dropped 8; count of bases not matched to a gene: 7. The germline CDR1 and CDR2 sequences are MNHEY and SVGAGI. This specimen belongs to a study of shared clonotypes between healthy human individuals. The method was immunoSEQ multiplex PCR; TCRdb's version includes in-frame clones alone and lacks a portion of them. The sample has 500,000 to 550,000 clones; around 96% are singletons. Sequencing was done on a sample of naive CD4+ T cells sorted from blood. Noted subset: CD45RA+ positively selected. The chain recombines TRBV6-5 with TRBJ1-6; 7 bases are a match to TRBD1. The TCR was taken from a woman in her 30s in good health. Here the CDR3 reads CASSYSPGGRDSPLHF. The CDR3 DNA sequence: TGTGCCAGCAGTTACTCGCCAGGGGGAAGGGATTCACCCCTCCACTTT.